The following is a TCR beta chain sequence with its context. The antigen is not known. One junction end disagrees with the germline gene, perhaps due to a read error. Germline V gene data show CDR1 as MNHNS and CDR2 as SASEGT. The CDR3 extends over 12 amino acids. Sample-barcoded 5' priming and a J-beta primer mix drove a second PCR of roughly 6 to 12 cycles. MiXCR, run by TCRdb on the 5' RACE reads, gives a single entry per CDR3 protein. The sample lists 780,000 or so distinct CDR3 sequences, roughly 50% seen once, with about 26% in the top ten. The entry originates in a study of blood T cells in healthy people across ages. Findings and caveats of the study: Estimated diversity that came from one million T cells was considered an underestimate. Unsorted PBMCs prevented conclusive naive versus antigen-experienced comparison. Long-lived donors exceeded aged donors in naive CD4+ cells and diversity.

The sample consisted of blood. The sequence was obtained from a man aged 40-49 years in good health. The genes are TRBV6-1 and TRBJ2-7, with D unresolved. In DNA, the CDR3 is TGTGCCAGCAGAGGGTCGTCCCACGAGCATTACTTC. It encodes CASRGSSHEHYF.